This TCR beta chain was captured in a study of blood T cell repertoires in COVID-19. Using immunoSEQ multiplex PCR, the repertoire was profiled, and TCRdb retains in-frame clones only, with some absent. The table records 200,000 to 250,000 clones, 86% of them present only once. The V end was cut by 1 base, the J end by 5 bases, with 8 bases between. The CDR3 extends over 13 amino acids. The germline gives CDR1 SGHRS, CDR2 YFSETQ. Sample: peripheral blood. The rearrangement links TRBV5-1 to TRBJ2-3, with a possible D match to TRBD2 (5 bases). The source of this sequence is a woman aged 30 to 39 who had recovered from COVID-19. CDR3 bases: TGCGCCAGCAGCTTGTTCGGGGTAGATACGCAGTATTTT. Amino acid sequence: CASSLFGVDTQYF.